Below, 10 T cell receptor beta chains from the same sample are listed, as sequenced in a study of blood T cell repertoires in COVID-19. Using immunoSEQ multiplex PCR, the repertoire was profiled, and TCRdb retains in-frame clones only, with some absent. The sample has around 260,000 clones; around 80% are singletons. Sequencing used PBMCs or T cells enriched from blood (not recorded which). These TCRs come from a man aged 25 to 40 with acute COVID-19.

This chain connects TRBV12-2 to TRBJ1-2; TRBD1, the table's D call, lacks a check against the DNA. TRBV12-2 is recorded as a pseudogene. The CDR3 runs to 14 residues. CDR3 DNA: TGTGCAAGTCGTCACGACAGGGAGAGCTATGGCTACACCTTC. Protein product: CASRHDRESYGYTF.

The chain links TRBV6-5 to TRBJ2-5, with D maybe TRBD2 (6 bases). The CDR3 extends over 12 amino acids. Germline CDR1 reads MNHEY; CDR2 reads SVGAGI. Between the trimmed V and J ends, which lost 7 bases and 5 bases, there was a span of 11 bases. CDR3 nucleotide sequence: TGTGCCAGCAAACGGGGGAGCGAGACCCAGTACTTC. It translates to CASKRGSETQYF.

The chain links TRBV19 to TRBJ2-7; TRBD2 might be the D (6 bases). The germline V gene has CDR1 LNHDA and CDR2 SQIVND (reference sequence). Deletions cut 3 bases from V and 5 bases from J, with 14 bases between. CDR3 length: 14 amino acids. The chain's CDR3 is CASSMSAGGDEQYV. Written as DNA, the CDR3 is TGTGCCAGTAGTATGAGCGCTGGAGGGGACGAGCAGTACGTC.

This chain uses TRBV6-5 with TRBJ1-2; 7 bases match TRBD1. J lost 6 bases, V lost 5 bases, and 6 bases had no gene match. CDR3 length: 13 amino acids. Per the germline V gene, CDR1 is MNHEY and CDR2 is SVGAGI. CDR3 nucleotides: TGTGCCAGCAGTCCTAAGACAGGGCATGGCTACACCTTC. Amino acids: CASSPKTGHGYTF.

The rearrangement links TRBV6-5 to TRBJ1-6; the match to TRBD1 covers 10 bases. The V and J ends lost 8 bases and 9 bases, in that order; junction bases with no gene match: 7. Germline CDR1 MNHEY, CDR2 SVGAGI. CDR3 length: 14 amino acids. The CDR3 loop reads CASRLGQGGSPLHF. The CDR3 region has the DNA TGTGCCAGCCGTCTCGGACAGGGGGGTTCACCCCTCCACTTT.

V is TRBV2 and J is TRBJ1-1, with 7 bases lining up with TRBD1. The CDR3 contains 14 residues. V was pared by 6 bases and J by 2 bases, with 6 bases of the junction left unmatched. CDR1 and CDR2 (germline): SNHLY, FYNNEI. The CDR3 here is CASSLGQLNTEAFF. DNA for the CDR3: TGTGCCAGCAGCCTGGGACAGCTTAACACTGAAGCTTTCTTT.

V usage is TRBV7-2 and J usage is TRBJ2-1; 11 bases fit TRBD2. Trimming cost V 5 bases and J 9 bases; bases outside gene matches: 9. Germline CDR1 reads SGHTA; CDR2 reads FQGNSA. The CDR3 is 15 residues long. In DNA form, the CDR3 reads TGTGCCAGCAGCAGGGGACTAGCGGAGGGGGGTGAGCAGTTCTTC. Translating gives CASSRGLAEGGEQFF.

This chain uses TRBV5-4 with TRBJ2-5; 11 bases line up with TRBD1. With V trimmed by 9 bases and J by 4 bases, 8 bases remained unmatched. Germline assignment: CDR1 SGHNT and CDR2 YYREEE (reference sequence). The CDR3 has 14 amino acids. CDR3 nucleotides: TGTGCCACCACCGGACAGGGGGCGCGAGAGACCCAGTACTTC. Translating it yields CATTGQGARETQYF.

V and J are TRBV27 and TRBJ1-4, with no clear D. V lost 7 bases to trimming and J lost 11 bases, with 29 bases between them. Germline V CDR1 and CDR2: MNHEY, SMNVEV (reference sequence). This CDR3 region has 17 residues. CDR3 coding DNA: TGTGCCAGCAATACCCGGTCCCCCCGGGTCGTAAGAGCGAAACTGTTTTTT. It is translated as CASNTRSPRVVRAKLFF.

The chain links TRBV9 to TRBJ2-2; D is possibly TRBD1 (5 bases). There are 13 residues in the CDR3. Trimming pared 7 bases from V and 1 base from J, leaving 8 bases between. Germline V gene sequence: CDR1 SGDLS, CDR2 YYNGEE. In DNA, the CDR3 is TGTGCCAGCGGTAGGGGGAACACCGGGGAGCTGTTTTTT. This encodes CASGRGNTGELFF.